Listed below are T cell receptor beta chains from one sample, sequenced in a study of shared clonotypes between healthy human individuals. The method was immunoSEQ multiplex PCR; TCRdb's version includes in-frame clones alone and lacks a portion of them. The sample comprises 110,000 or so clones, under 70% of which are singletons, and about a quarter rests with the top ten. Sequencing was performed on memory CD8+ T cells sorted from blood. The source of these receptors is a woman between 25 and 40 years old in good health. Both conserved end residues are part of each CDR3. D genes are given only for firm matches. Expanded clones are given a class, and other clones once, few, many or no size at all.

d_gene,j_gene,v_gene,abundance,CDR3nt,CDR3aa
TRBD2,TRBJ2-3,TRBV15,NA,TGTGCCACCAGCATACAGACTCCGGGACTAGTGGGTTCACTCACAGATACGCAGTATTTT,CATSIQTPGLVGSLTDTQYF
TRBD1,TRBJ2-7,TRBV5-6,NA,TGTGCCAGCAGCTTAGACAGGGGGCGCCGGCAGTACTTC,CASSLDRGRRQYF
NA,TRBJ1-1,TRBV4-1,few,TGCGCCAGCAGCCTGACAAAAGGGAACACTGAAGCTTTCTTT,CASSLTKGNTEAFF
NA,TRBJ2-5,TRBV13,NA,TGTGCCAGCAGGCTGCAGGGACGGTTCCAAGAGACCCAGTACTTC,CASRLQGRFQETQYF
TRBD2,TRBJ2-7,TRBV29-1,few,TGCAGCGTTGAGGGAGAGGCGGGAGGCGAGCAGTACTTC,CSVEGEAGGEQYF
TRBD2,TRBJ2-3,TRBV6-1,NA,TGTGCCAGCAGTGGACTAGCGGGAGCAGATACGCAGTATTTT,CASSGLAGADTQYF
NA,TRBJ2-7,TRBV12-2,many,TGTGCAAGTCGCTTATTTTTTTCCGGCTACGAGCAGTACTTC,CASRLFFSGYEQYF
TRBD2,TRBJ2-1,TRBV19,once,TGTGCCAGTACCCGGACTAGCGACCGGATCTATGAGCAGTTCTTC,CASTRTSDRIYEQFF
NA,TRBJ2-1,TRBV7-9,NA,TGTGCCAGCAGCTTAGGCAGGGCAGAGGTTGCCTCCTACAATGAGCAGTTCTTC,CASSLGRAEVASYNEQFF
NA,TRBJ2-7,TRBV10-1,few,TGCGCCAGCACCGAGCGGAGCTCCTACGAGCAGTACTTC,CASTERSSYEQYF
TRBD2,TRBJ2-5,TRBV4-1,NA,TGCGCCAGCAGCCAACCCCAGGGACTAGCGGGCGGGGGAGAGACCCAGTACTTC,CASSQPQGLAGGGETQYF
TRBD2,TRBJ2-1,TRBV6-4,NA,TGTGCCAGCAGTGACTCAATAGCGGGAGGGGATGAGCAGTTCTTC,CASSDSIAGGDEQFF
NA,TRBJ2-2,TRBV25-1,few,TGTGCCAGCAGTGAAGACAACACCGGGGAGCTGTTTTTT,CASSEDNTGELFF
NA,TRBJ2-1,TRBV9,few,TGTGCCAGCAGCGTAGGCACAATGAAGGAGGAGCAGTTCTTC,CASSVGTMKEEQFF
NA,TRBJ2-3,TRBV28,NA,TGTGCCAGCAGTCCCCCGCGACCGACAGATACGCAGTATTTT,CASSPPRPTDTQYF
TRBD1,TRBJ2-3,TRBV5-1,NA,TGCGCCAGCAGCCGGCAGGGACAGGGGGCTATGGATACGCAGTATTTT,CASSRQGQGAMDTQYF
NA,TRBJ2-2,TRBV6-6,NA,TGTGCCAGCAGTGGAACCAGGGTTGGCGGGGAGCTGTTTTTT,CASSGTRVGGELFF
NA,TRBJ2-3,TRBV7-2,NA,TGTGCCAGCAGCTTTTCCGGGACTCCTATAATCCGCACAGATACGCAGTATTTT,CASSFSGTPIIRTDTQYF
NA,TRBJ2-3,TRBV11-2,NA,TGTGCCAGCAGCCCACGACTTAACCCAGATACGCAGTATTTT,CASSPRLNPDTQYF
TRBD2,TRBJ2-7,TRBV29-1,NA,TGCAGCGTGGGACTAGCGGGAGTAGGCGAGCAGTACTTC,CSVGLAGVGEQYF
TRBD1,TRBJ1-3,TRBV7-6,NA,TGTGCCAGCAGCTTAATTGCGGGACAGGTACTATACGCTGGAAACACCATATATTTT,CASSLIAGQVLYAGNTIYF
TRBD1,TRBJ1-1,TRBV19,NA,TGTGCCAGTAGTTCCCGGACAGGGGTGACTGAAGCTTTCTTT,CASSSRTGVTEAFF
NA,TRBJ2-1,TRBV4-2,NA,TGTGCCAGCAGCCAAGATTGGGCGGGTCCCTCCAATGAGCAGTTCTTC,CASSQDWAGPSNEQFF
NA,TRBJ1-1,TRBV10-2,NA,TGCGCCAGCAGTGTTACCGGGAACACTGAAGCTTTCTTT,CASSVTGNTEAFF
NA,TRBJ1-2,TRBV27,NA,TGTGCCAGCAGCCCTGGGCCCGCTAACTATGGCTACACCTTC,CASSPGPANYGYTF
NA,TRBJ2-1,TRBV10-2,NA,TGCGCCAGCACGGACACCCAGGGCACTGAGCAGTTCTTC,CASTDTQGTEQFF
TRBD2,TRBJ2-5,TRBV7-3,NA,TGTGCCAGCACCCCCGGACTAGCCCACGTAGAGACCCAGTACTTC,CASTPGLAHVETQYF
NA,TRBJ2-7,TRBV7-8,many,TGTGCCAGCGGAGGCTTGGACAGCTCCTACGAGCAGTACTTC,CASGGLDSSYEQYF
NA,TRBJ1-2,TRBV6-4,NA,TGTGCCAGCAGTGCCGGCATTCGGGGGGATGGCTACACCTTC,CASSAGIRGDGYTF
TRBD2,TRBJ2-1,TRBV5-1,NA,TGCGCCAGCAGCTTCGCTAGCGGGTCGTACAATGAGCAGTTCTTC,CASSFASGSYNEQFF
NA,TRBJ1-1,TRBV11-3,NA,TGTGCCAGCAGCCCCTTCCGGGACAAAGAGAACACTGAAGCTTTCTTT,CASSPFRDKENTEAFF
NA,TRBJ1-1,TRBV9,NA,TGTGCCAGCAGCCGTAGTCCGGGGGACACTGAAGCTTTCTTT,CASSRSPGDTEAFF
NA,TRBJ1-2,TRBV28,NA,TGTGCCAGCAGTCCCCCAGGGCCCTCTAACTATGGCTACACCTTC,CASSPPGPSNYGYTF
NA,TRBJ1-1,TRBV28,NA,TGTGCCAGCAGCCCTACGAAAGTGGAGGGGGGGACTGAAGCTTTCTTT,CASSPTKVEGGTEAFF
NA,TRBJ2-6,TRBV19,NA,TGTGCCAGCTCCAAGGTATTCTATGTCTGGGCCAACGTCCTGACTTTC,CASSKVFYVWANVLTF
TRBD2,TRBJ2-7,TRBV4-1,NA,TGCGCCAGCAGCCAACTTCTAGCGGGAACCTACGAGCAGTACTTC,CASSQLLAGTYEQYF
NA,TRBJ1-5,TRBV6-4,NA,TGTGCCAGCAGCAAGTGGGCCTTTAGCAATCAGCCCCAGCATTTT,CASSKWAFSNQPQHF
NA,TRBJ1-2,TRBV2,NA,TGTGCCAGCAGTGAGGGAAGGGAAAGTGGTTATGGCTACACCTTC,CASSEGRESGYGYTF
TRBD2,TRBJ2-2,TRBV4-2,NA,TGTGCCAGCAGCCAAGGACTAGCGGGAGCCGGGGAGCTGTTTTTT,CASSQGLAGAGELFF